This is a list of T cell receptor beta chains from one sample in a study of shared clonotypes between healthy human individuals. Profiled with immunoSEQ multiplex PCR; TCRdb holds only in-frame clones, not every one. The profile covers under 300,000 clones, with approximately 65% appearing a single time and more than 9.5% taken by the ten largest. Input material: memory CD4+ T cells sorted from blood. These receptors all stem from a man aged 25 to 45 in good health. CDR3s include the opening cysteine and the closing phenylalanine or tryptophan. A D gene is named only where the DNA matches it firmly. A clone size is listed for some rows: how often the clone was seen (once, few, many), or a class if it is expanded.

D gene	V gene	CDR3 length	J gene	clone size	CDR3 DNA	CDR3 protein
TRBD2	TRBV19	13	TRBJ2-7	.	TGTGCCAGTACGGGAGGAAAGCGGGGCGAGCAGTACTTC	CASTGGKRGEQYF
TRBD2	TRBV19	15	TRBJ2-3	.	TGTGCCAGCGCCGGGACTAGCGGGAGCACAGATACGCAGTATTTT	CASAGTSGSTDTQYF
.	TRBV9	16	TRBJ2-5	.	TGTGCCAGCAGCGTAGGGGTTCTACTTTACCAAGAGACCCAGTACTTC	CASSVGVLLYQETQYF
.	TRBV6-5	13	TRBJ2-3	once	TGTGCCAGCAGTTACCTCGGGGCAGATACGCAGTATTTT	CASSYLGADTQYF
.	TRBV9	15	TRBJ2-7	.	TGTGCCAGCAGCGTCGGACCTATCTCGGACCACGAGCAGTACTTC	CASSVGPISDHEQYF
.	TRBV25-1	16	TRBJ1-5	.	TGTGCCAGCAGTGATCGAGGGCAATTGGATGGGCAGCCCCAGCATTTT	CASSDRGQLDGQPQHF
.	TRBV28	19	TRBJ2-7	.	TGTGCCAGCACCCCGTTGGGACCGGTCGTGTTTACTTTGGAATACGAGCAGTACTTC	CASTPLGPVVFTLEYEQYF
TRBD1	TRBV18	14	TRBJ1-2	.	TGTGCCAGCTCACCCTCAGACAGGGGCTATGGCTACACCTTC	CASSPSDRGYGYTF
TRBD1	TRBV27	17	TRBJ2-1	few	TGTGCCAGCAGAAACCCCGGGGACAGGGGCTCCTACAATGAGCAGTTCTTC	CASRNPGDRGSYNEQFF
.	TRBV5-5	15	TRBJ1-5	.	TGCGCCAGCAGCCAACAGTTAGGGGATAATCAGCCCCAGCATTTT	CASSQQLGDNQPQHF
.	TRBV19	14	TRBJ2-7	.	TGTGCCAGTAGGGGCCCGAGAGGATTCTACGAGCAGTACTTC	CASRGPRGFYEQYF
TRBD1	TRBV2	16	TRBJ2-2	.	TGTGCCAGCATCTACTCAGACAGGGGGTACACCGGGGAGCTGTTTTTT	CASIYSDRGYTGELFF
.	TRBV30	12	TRBJ1-2	.	TGTGCCTGGGGCCCCTCCCGGGCGGGCTACACCTTC	CAWGPSRAGYTF
.	TRBV5-1	16	TRBJ1-5	.	TGCGCCAGCAGCGCCGGTGGGGGGGCTCTCAATCAGCCCCAGCATTTT	CASSAGGGALNQPQHF
.	TRBV21-1	17	TRBJ2-7	.	TGTGCCAGCAGCCCGCCCCCCACTAGCGGAACCCCCTACGAGCAGTACTTC	CASSPPPTSGTPYEQYF
.	TRBV5-6	14	TRBJ2-3	.	TGTGCCAGCAGCCGACTAGACGGGGCAGATACGCAGTATTTT	CASSRLDGADTQYF
.	TRBV5-5	13	TRBJ2-7	.	TGTGCCAGCAGCGGGGGACTGTCCTACGAGCAGTACTTC	CASSGGLSYEQYF
.	TRBV2	14	TRBJ2-5	.	TGTGCCAGCAGTGAACTTGGCTTGCAAGAGACCCAGTACTTC	CASSELGLQETQYF
TRBD1	TRBV7-8	15	TRBJ2-7	.	TGTGCCAGCAGCTCATCTCCCGGGACAGGGATCGAGCAGTACTTC	CASSSSPGTGIEQYF
.	TRBV6-1	14	TRBJ2-2	.	TGTGCCAGCAGCCAGGGGGGGTTCACCGGGGAGCTGTTTTTT	CASSQGGFTGELFF
.	TRBV10-1	14	TRBJ2-7	.	TGCGCCAGCAGTAGGGGGGACAGCTCCTACGAGCAGTACTTC	CASSRGDSSYEQYF
.	TRBV9	11	TRBJ2-3	.	TGTGCCAGCAGCGCACTTGATACGCAGTATTTT	CASSALDTQYF
.	TRBV11-2	15	TRBJ1-5	.	TGTGCCAGCAGCTTAGCTAGTGATAGCAATCAGCCCCAGCATTTT	CASSLASDSNQPQHF
.	TRBV2	12	TRBJ1-1	.	TGTGCCAGCAACCAAGGGTCCACTGAAGCTTTCTTT	CASNQGSTEAFF
.	TRBV4-1	16	TRBJ2-1	.	TGCGCCAGCAGCCAAGATCTATTTGTGGATTACAATGAGCAGTTCTTC	CASSQDLFVDYNEQFF
TRBD2	TRBV2	14	TRBJ2-2	.	TGTGCCAGCAGTGACGGGAGGGCCCCCGGGGAGCTGTTTTTT	CASSDGRAPGELFF
TRBD1	TRBV5-1	13	TRBJ1-2	few	TGCGCCAGCAGCTTAGAGGGGGCGGGAGGCTACACCTTC	CASSLEGAGGYTF
.	TRBV5-1	14	TRBJ2-7	.	TGCGCCAGCAGCTCGGAGGGGGCATCCTACGAGCAGTACTTC	CASSSEGASYEQYF
TRBD1	TRBV5-4	12	TRBJ2-7	.	TGTGCCAGCAGTTTTAACCGGGACAGAGAGTACTTC	CASSFNRDREYF
.	TRBV6-1	15	TRBJ2-1	.	TGTGCCAGCAATTCGGTGAGGAGCTCCTACAATGAGCAGTTCTTC	CASNSVRSSYNEQFF
TRBD1	TRBV28	16	TRBJ2-7	many	TGTGCCAGCAGTTTTCATCTGGGACAGCTAACCTACGAGCAGTACTTC	CASSFHLGQLTYEQYF
TRBD1	TRBV7-9	14	TRBJ1-1	.	TGTGCCAGCAGCTCGACAGGGGGCGGCACTGAAGCTTTCTTT	CASSSTGGGTEAFF
.	TRBV21-1	16	TRBJ2-3	few	.	CASSKVVASGADTQYF
.	TRBV6-1	17	TRBJ2-6	.	TGTGCCAGCAGTGAAGTTGGGGTGCTAGGTGGGGCCAACGTCCTGACTTTC	CASSEVGVLGGANVLTF
.	TRBV11-2	13	TRBJ2-5	.	TGTGCCAGCAGCCGGGGGAGCCAAGAGACCCAGTACTTC	CASSRGSQETQYF